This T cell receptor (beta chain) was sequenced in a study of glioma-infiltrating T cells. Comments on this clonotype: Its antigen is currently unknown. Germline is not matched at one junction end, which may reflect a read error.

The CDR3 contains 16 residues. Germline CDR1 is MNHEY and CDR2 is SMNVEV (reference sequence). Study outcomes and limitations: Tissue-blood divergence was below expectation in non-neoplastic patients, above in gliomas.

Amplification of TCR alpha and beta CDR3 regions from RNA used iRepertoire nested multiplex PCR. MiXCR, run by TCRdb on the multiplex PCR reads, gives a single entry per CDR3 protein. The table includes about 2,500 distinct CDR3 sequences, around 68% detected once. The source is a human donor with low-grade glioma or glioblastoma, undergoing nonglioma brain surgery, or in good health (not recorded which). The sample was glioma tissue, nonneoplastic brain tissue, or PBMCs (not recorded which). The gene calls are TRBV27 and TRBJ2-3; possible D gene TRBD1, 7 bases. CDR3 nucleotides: TGCGCCAGCAGTGGTTATTGGACAGGAGGGTCAGATACGCAGTATTTT. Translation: CASSGYWTGGSDTQYF.